The following is a T cell receptor beta chain sequence with its context. Antigen unknown. The genes are named according to mouse. Sorting of pooled cutaneous lymph node cells was based on CD4, CD8alpha, NKG2D, NKG2ACE and other markers. This sample is part of a study of CD8+ T cells in alopecia areata. Whole-study context: It was roughly 7-10-week-old female C3H/HeJ mice that received skin from approximately 6-13-month-old C3H/HeJ graft donors with spontaneous alopecia.

Points from the study as a whole: Greater clonality was observed in lesional scalp samples, especially alopecia totalis/universalis, versus normal scalp. Mice showed clearer TCR sharing than patients did, a gap that was possibly HLA-related. Scalp sequencing also captures normal skin's resident alphabeta T cells.

RNA was isolated and reverse transcribed to cDNA, the sequencing template. Assay: immunoSEQ multiplex PCR; the TCRdb copy retains only in-frame clones and omits some. The sample is made up of under 350,000 clones, none counted only once. The specimen sequenced was CD4+ T cells sorted from a lymph node. This receptor was taken from a C3H/HeJ mouse with alopecia areata. For the strain, the MHC haplotype given is H2-k.

CDR3 DNA, as far as it was read: TGTGCTAGCAGTAGAGGGGGGGGTCACACCGGG. Residues: CASSRGGGHTG. The entire CDR3 sequence reads CASSRGGGHTGQLYF. This sequence joins TRBV17 and TRBJ2-2; 7 bases map to TRBD2. The CDR3 end falls 4 residues outside the read, so it is completed with the germline J gene. J gave up 3 bases and V 1 base, and 2 bases lay outside the gene matches. The CDR3 has 15 amino acids. Germline V lookup: CDR1 MNHDT, CDR2 YYDKIL.